This T cell receptor beta chain was identified during a study of Ad26.COV2.S vaccination and SARS-CoV-2 variants. Study information: Donor was assigned to the Ad26.COV2.S arm of trial COV1001. General study findings and limits: Whether participants received vaccine or placebo, their non-spike TCR breadth was similar.

A remark on this clone: As yet, its antigen is unknown.

The V gene end was trimmed by 1 base and the J gene end by 6 bases; junction bases not matched to a gene: 12. CDR1 is SGHRS and CDR2 is YFSETQ in the germline V gene. CDR3 length: 17 residues. Treatment meaning: some 20 received Ad26.COV2.S at low or high dose, single or two shots; about 5 received placebo; per-sample allocation not given. The study sampled participants on day 63 after the first vaccine or placebo injection. The protocol was immunoSEQ multiplex PCR, while the TCRdb copy is restricted to in-frame clones and leaves out a portion. The data show 300,000 to 350,000 clones, roughly 89% seen once.

V is TRBV5-1 and J is TRBJ1-5; 8 bases map to TRBD1. The source of this sequence is a person between 18 and 59 years old who received the Ad26.COV2.S COVID-19 vaccine or a placebo. The sequencing here drew on peripheral blood, taken in a trial of Ad26.COV2.S vaccine versus placebo. CDR3 protein: CASSLRVRGQAIQPQHF. The CDR3 nucleotides read TGCGCCAGCAGCTTGAGGGTGAGGGGACAGGCAATTCAGCCCCAGCATTTT.